Shown below are 3 T cell receptor beta chains from a single sample sequenced in a study of cytomegalovirus exposure and HLA in healthy donors. Amplification used 60 Vbeta primers and 13 Jbeta primers. The table came from immunoSEQ multiplex PCR; TCRdb's copy has only in-frame clones and leaves some out. This sample's table has about 190,000 clones. The sequencing sample was made of PBMCs. The receptors originated from a woman between 25 and 40 years old in good health and CMV-seropositive.

This chain links TRBV2 with TRBJ1-5; weak D call: TRBD1 (5 bases). CDR3 size: 14 residues. The V end lost 7 bases, the J end lost 5 bases, and 15 bases lay between the germline ends. The V gene's germline CDR1 is SNHLY and CDR2 FYNNEI. The CDR3 DNA reads TGTGCCAGCACTTTGGAAGGGGCCTATCAGCCCCAGCATTTT. This translates into CASTLEGAYQPQHF.

The chain joins TRBV13 to TRBJ2-7; D uncertain. V lost 1 base, J lost 2 bases, and 9 bases lay in between. The CDR3 has 14 amino acids. Germline CDR1 and CDR2: PRHDT and FYEKMQ (reference sequence). This CDR3 reads CASSLVRQAYEQYF. CDR3 sequence (DNA): TGTGCCAGCAGCTTAGTTCGGCAGGCCTACGAGCAGTACTTC.

The rearrangement joins TRBV6-5 to TRBJ1-4; 7 bases match TRBD1. The CDR3 covers 14 residues. The V gene's germline CDR1 is MNHEY and CDR2 SVGAGI. V dropped 6 bases and J dropped 1; count of bases not matched to a gene: 2. The CDR3 bases are TGTGCCAGCAGGGCAGGGGGAACTAATGAAAAACTGTTTTTT. It specifies CASRAGGTNEKLFF.